The 24 T cell receptor beta chains presented below share a single source sample, sequenced in a study of T-cell reconstitution after alpha-beta-depleted transplantation in children. Unique molecular identifiers were built into the TCRbeta library. In TCRdb, the PCR reads were re-called with MiXCR into one record per CDR3 protein. Of about 260,000 distinct CDR3 sequences in the sample, around 7.8% were seen once. Source: PBMCs, mostly from graft donor cells, taken 180 days after TCRalphabeta/CD19-depleted stem cell transplant. These receptors were obtained from a male patient younger than 18 who had a stem cell transplant for acute lymphoblastic leukemia, so the T cells may come from the graft donor.

This clonotype occurred many times. This rearrangement joins TRBV12-3 or TRBV12-4 to TRBJ2-7; 7 positions match TRBD1. The CDR3 is made up of 14 amino acids. Unmatched junction bases numbered 8, after V lost 5 bases and J lost 4 bases. CDR3 sequence: CASSRDSWRYEQYF. In DNA form, the CDR3 reads TGTGCCAGCAGTCGGGACAGCTGGCGTTACGAGCAGTACTTC.

The chain uses TRBV20-1 and TRBJ2-1; D unclear. Trimming took 0 bases from V and 4 from J, leaving 7 bases between them. Germline V CDR1 and CDR2: DFQATT, SNEGSKA (reference sequence). This CDR3 contains 13 residues. The CDR3 loop is CSARDTSYNEQFF. In DNA form, the CDR3 reads TGCAGTGCTAGAGATACCAGTTACAATGAGCAGTTCTTC.

This clonotype was found many times. The chain carries TRBV3-1 and TRBJ1-1, with unresolved D. Germline CDR1 is LGHDT and CDR2 is YNNKEL (reference sequence). Trimming took 6 bases from V and 5 from J, leaving 16 bases between them. The CDR3 is made up of 14 amino acids. The CDR3 bases are TGTGCCAGCAGTGCAGGATCTGTTGGGACTGAAGCTTTCTTT. Translation gives CASSAGSVGTEAFF.

This clonotype has a count of ten or more. The V and J genes are TRBV29-1 and TRBJ2-6, with TRBD1 matching over 11 bases. Germline V gives CDR1 SQVTM, CDR2 ANQGSEA. The trim removed 0 bases at V and 4 bases at J, leaving 5 bases unmatched. This CDR3 region has 17 residues. The CDR3 loop reads CSVEDRDRGSGANVLTF. The CDR3 DNA is TGCAGCGTTGAAGATCGGGACAGGGGGTCGGGGGCCAACGTCCTGACTTTC.

This clonotype occurred many times. V and J are TRBV3-1 and TRBJ1-2; D remains unclear. This CDR3 has 14 amino acids. CDR1 is LGHDT, CDR2 YNNKEL, per germline (reference sequence). V lost 1 base, J lost 1 base, and 7 bases lay in between. DNA for the CDR3: TGTGCCAGCAGCCAAGGGGCCAGTAACTATGGCTACACCTTC. As protein: CASSQGASNYGYTF.

This clonotype was found many times. The genes are TRBV28 and TRBJ2-2; 12 bases align to TRBD2. CDR3 size: 18 residues. The germline gives CDR1 MDHEN, CDR2 SYDVKM. Trimming cost V 2 bases and J 6 bases; bases outside gene matches: 10. The CDR3: CASSLGPSGRAYAGELFF. The CDR3 bases are TGTGCCAGCAGTTTAGGCCCTAGCGGGAGGGCCTACGCCGGGGAGCTGTTTTTT.

The table lists this clonotype with many counts. The chain joins TRBV3-1 to TRBJ1-6; D is undetermined. CDR1 and CDR2 (germline): LGHDT, YNNKEL (reference sequence). The CDR3 has 13 amino acids. V lost 3 bases and J 7 bases, leaving 7 bases between the germline ends. CDR3 region: CASSQASNSPLHF. The CDR3 region has the DNA TGTGCCAGCAGCCAGGCGTCGAATTCACCCCTCCACTTT.

Ten or more counts support this clonotype. The chain links TRBV15 to TRBJ2-6; no definite D call. The V end was cut by 3 bases, the J end by 0 bases, with 9 bases between. CDR1 is LNHNV and CDR2 is YYDKDF in the germline V gene (reference sequence). This CDR3 contains 16 residues. The CDR3 protein is CATSSPQLSGANVLTF. The CDR3, as DNA: TGTGCCACCAGCAGCCCACAGCTCTCTGGGGCCAACGTCCTGACTTTC.

This clonotype was found many times. The genes are TRBV20-1 and TRBJ2-7; 7 bases align to TRBD1. The trim removed 0 bases at V and 0 bases at J, leaving 8 bases unmatched. Per the germline V gene, CDR1 is DFQATT and CDR2 is SNEGSKA (reference sequence). CDR3 length equals 16 residues. CDR3: CSARDRDSNSSYEQYF. Here the CDR3 DNA reads TGCAGTGCTAGAGATAGGGACAGTAATAGCTCCTACGAGCAGTACTTC.

This clonotype has only a few counts. V and J are TRBV5-1 and TRBJ1-1; TRBD1 agrees at 7 bases. CDR3 size: 14 residues. The J segment lost 7 bases and the V segment lost 0 bases, leaving 6 bases of the junction unmatched. Germline V lookup: CDR1 SGHRS, CDR2 YFSETQ. CDR3 nucleotide sequence: TGCGCCAGCAGCTTGGGACAGGGAATCAGTGAAGCTTTCTTT. As protein: CASSLGQGISEAFF. The whole variable domain, remainder taken from reference TRBV5-1 and TRBJ1-1, is KAGVTQTPRYLIKTRGQQVTLSCSPISGHRSVSWYQQTPGQGLQFLFEYFSETQRNKGNFPGRFSGRQFSNSRSEMNVSTLELGDSALYLCASSLGQGISEAFFGQGTRLTVV.

Worth noting for this clonotype: This could be a read error, since a much larger clone is one nucleotide away. The chain combines TRBV5-6 with TRBJ2-1; D is unresolved. This CDR3 has 12 residues. The germline V gene has CDR1 SGHDT and CDR2 YYEEEE. V was cut by 0 bases and J by 12 bases, with 10 bases left in between. The CDR3 DNA reads TGTGCCAGCAGCTTGGGTCAGAGACGGCAGTTCTTC. The encoded protein is CASSLGQRRQFF.

This clonotype was detected ten times or more. V and J are TRBV25-1 and TRBJ2-5, with D possibly being TRBD1 (6 bases). V lost 3 bases, J lost 7 bases, and 15 bases lay in between. This CDR3 region has 14 residues. Germline V gene sequence: CDR1 MGHDK, CDR2 SYGVNS. The CDR3 nucleotides are TGTGCCAGCAGTGAGAGGCAGGGGAAGGGGACCCAGTACTTC. Protein sequence: CASSERQGKGTQYF.

This clonotype occurred many times. V usage is TRBV19 and J usage is TRBJ2-2; D is ambiguous. Germline V gene data show CDR1 as LNHDA and CDR2 as SQIVND (reference sequence). The CDR3 has 16 amino acids. Trimming removed 2 bases from V and 1 base from J, with 11 bases in between. CDR3 amino acids: CASSIPSPQNTGELFF. The CDR3 DNA sequence: TGTGCCAGTAGTATACCGAGTCCGCAGAACACCGGGGAGCTGTTTTTT.

This clonotype was recorded at least ten times. V and J are TRBV18 and TRBJ2-7; TRBD1 is a possible D gene (6 bases). Germline V gene sequence: CDR1 KGHSH, CDR2 LQKENI. The length of the CDR3 is 15 residues. Trimming cost V 1 base and J 5 bases, with 15 bases left between them. CDR3 sequence (DNA): TGTGCCAGCTCACCACTGGGGCCAGGGGAGAACGAGCAGTACTTC. It codes for CASSPLGPGENEQYF.

This clonotype was observed many times. V gene TRBV6-2 or TRBV6-3 combines with J gene TRBJ2-7; 9 bases align to TRBD1. Unmatched junction bases numbered 3, after V lost 1 base and J lost 2 bases. CDR3 length: 15 residues. In germline, CDR1 is MNHEY, CDR2 SVGEGT. CDR3 loop: CASSYYGTGPYEQYF. CDR3 DNA: TGTGCCAGCAGTTACTATGGGACAGGGCCCTACGAGCAGTACTTC.

This clonotype was counted only a few times. The chain has TRBV18 and TRBJ2-3; possibly TRBD2 for D (5 bases). The CDR3 loop spans 15 amino acids. Deletions cut 0 bases from V and 0 bases from J, with 7 bases between. CDR1 is KGHSH, CDR2 LQKENI, per germline. The CDR3 nucleotides are TGTGCCAGCTCACCACCGGGAGCTAGCACAGATACGCAGTATTTT. Translation: CASSPPGASTDTQYF.

This clonotype was recorded many times. The CDR3: CSVKQGNGELFF. DNA for the CDR3: TGCAGCGTTAAACAGGGGAACGGGGAGCTGTTTTTT. J is TRBJ2-2 and V is TRBV29-1; 7 positions agree with TRBD1. The V gene end was trimmed by 5 bases and the J gene end by 7 bases; junction bases not matched to a gene: 4. The CDR3 is 12 residues long. The germline V gene has CDR1 SQVTM and CDR2 ANQGSEA.

This clonotype was seen ten or more times. V usage is TRBV7-3 and J usage is TRBJ1-1; 7 bases align to TRBD1. The CDR3 covers 12 residues. The germline V gene encodes CDR1 SGHTA and CDR2 FQGTGA. The J segment lost 11 bases and the V segment lost 5 bases, leaving 8 bases of the junction unmatched. The DNA of the CDR3 is TGTGCCAGCAGCCTGTCCGGGACAGTGGCTTTCTTT. Translation gives CASSLSGTVAFF.

This clonotype has at least ten counts. The chain is built from TRBV7-9 and TRBJ2-5; unclear D gene. Trimming left V 6 bases short and J 0 bases short, with 8 bases between. CDR3 length: 13 amino acids. CDR1 and CDR2 (germline): SEHNR, FQNEAQ (reference sequence). As DNA, the CDR3 is TGTGCCAGCAGGTCTGGGTACCAAGAGACCCAGTACTTC. Amino acids: CASRSGYQETQYF.

This clonotype was seen repeatedly, ten times or more. CDR3 amino acids: CASSHQIAGVPYEQYF. The CDR3 DNA sequence: TGTGCCAGCAGCCACCAAATAGCGGGAGTTCCCTACGAGCAGTACTTC. The rearrangement links TRBV7-9 to TRBJ2-7, with 9 bases aligning to TRBD2. Unmatched junction bases numbered 10, after V lost 5 bases and J lost 2 bases. The CDR3 runs to 16 residues. The germline gives CDR1 SEHNR, CDR2 FQNEAQ (reference sequence).

The V call is TRBV6-4, the J call TRBJ2-1; 9 bases match TRBD2. CDR3 length equals 17 residues. J lost 1 base, V lost 7 bases, and 11 bases had no gene match. The germline V gene has CDR1 MRHNA and CDR2 SNTAGT. The CDR3 nucleotides are TGTGCCAGCATCGGGGGGCGCGGGGGGGGGTCCTACAATGAGCAGTTCTTC. This codes for CASIGGRGGGSYNEQFF.

This clonotype was counted many times. CDR3 DNA sequence: TGTGCCAGCAGTTCCTATCGGGCCAGAGGCTACGAGCAGTACTTC. This encodes CASSSYRARGYEQYF. The chain carries TRBV28 and TRBJ2-7; D is uncertain. The CDR3 sequence is 15 residues long. Trimming removed 4 bases at V and 3 bases at J, with 16 bases between. The V gene's germline CDR1 is MDHEN and CDR2 SYDVKM.

Many counts were recorded for this clonotype. The chain's CDR3 is CASSRKRADYNEQFF. The DNA for the CDR3 is TGCGCCAGCAGTCGGAAGCGGGCCGACTACAATGAGCAGTTCTTC. The chain employs TRBV5-1 and TRBJ2-1; possibly TRBD2 for D (6 bases). Germline assignment: CDR1 SGHRS and CDR2 YFSETQ. CDR3 size: 15 residues. V lost 5 bases and J lost 3, with 15 bases in between.

The sample holds many counts of this clonotype. J is TRBJ2-3 and V is TRBV5-6, with 9 bases identical to TRBD1. CDR3 length: 16 residues. The germline CDR1 and CDR2 sequences are SGHDT and YYEEEE. Trimming at V came to 2 bases and at J to 6 bases, leaving 10 bases not matched to a gene. In DNA, the CDR3 is TGTGCCAGCAGCTTACCGGGACAGGGAGAAGACGATACGCAGTATTTT. Its translation: CASSLPGQGEDDTQYF. Based on the CDR3 plus reference TRBV5-6 and TRBJ2-3, the full variable domain is DAGVTQSPTHLIKTRGQQVTLRCSPKSGHDTVSWYQQALGQGPQFIFQYYEEEERQRGNFPDRFSGHQFPNYSSELNVNALLLGDSALYLCASSLPGQGEDDTQYFGPGTRLTVL.